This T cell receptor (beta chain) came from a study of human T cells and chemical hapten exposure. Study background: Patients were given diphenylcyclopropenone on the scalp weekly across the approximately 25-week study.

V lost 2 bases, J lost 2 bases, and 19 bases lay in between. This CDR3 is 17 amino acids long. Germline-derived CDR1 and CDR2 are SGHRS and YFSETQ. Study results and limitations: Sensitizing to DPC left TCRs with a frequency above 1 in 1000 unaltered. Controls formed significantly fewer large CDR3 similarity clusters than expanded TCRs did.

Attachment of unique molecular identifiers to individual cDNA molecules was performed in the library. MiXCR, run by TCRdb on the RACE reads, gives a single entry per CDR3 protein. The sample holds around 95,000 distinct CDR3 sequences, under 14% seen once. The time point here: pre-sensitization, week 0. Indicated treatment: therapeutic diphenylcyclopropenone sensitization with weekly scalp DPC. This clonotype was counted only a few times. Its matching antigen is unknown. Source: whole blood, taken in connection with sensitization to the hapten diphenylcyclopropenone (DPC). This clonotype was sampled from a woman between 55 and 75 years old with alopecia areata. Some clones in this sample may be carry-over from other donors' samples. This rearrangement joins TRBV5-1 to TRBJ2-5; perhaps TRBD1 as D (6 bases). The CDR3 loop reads CASSLPAVRGRQETQYF. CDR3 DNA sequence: TGCGCCAGCAGCTTACCGGCGGTCAGGGGACGTCAAGAGACCCAGTACTTC.